The subject of this entry is one T cell receptor (beta chain). This sample stems from a study of blood T cell repertoires in COVID-19. About the research overall: COVID-19 samples collected from the United States, Italy and Spain covered acute and convalescent phases.

Per the study methods: Amplified reference gene primers provided the basis for estimating nucleated cell counts. TCRdb's table, derived via immunoSEQ multiplex PCR, lists solely in-frame clones and lacks some. Clone size and the V and J calls come from that table; the DNA yielded D and trimming. Of 190,000 or so clones detected, approximately 86% appear once; the ten largest clones hold 2.7%. The V gene's germline CDR1 is LGHNA and CDR2 YNFKEQ. This CDR3 is 17 amino acids long. Germline trimming cut 1 base from V and 2 bases from J; bases unmatched to any gene: 9. The J gene is TRBJ2-3, the V gene TRBV4-2, with 7 bases aligning to TRBD2. This receptor was identified in a man aged 35 to 55 with active or convalescent COVID-19. Source material: peripheral blood. This CDR3 reads CASSQGVTAGHTDTQYF. The CDR3 nucleotides read TGTGCCAGCAGCCAAGGGGTTACAGCGGGGCACACAGATACGCAGTATTTT.